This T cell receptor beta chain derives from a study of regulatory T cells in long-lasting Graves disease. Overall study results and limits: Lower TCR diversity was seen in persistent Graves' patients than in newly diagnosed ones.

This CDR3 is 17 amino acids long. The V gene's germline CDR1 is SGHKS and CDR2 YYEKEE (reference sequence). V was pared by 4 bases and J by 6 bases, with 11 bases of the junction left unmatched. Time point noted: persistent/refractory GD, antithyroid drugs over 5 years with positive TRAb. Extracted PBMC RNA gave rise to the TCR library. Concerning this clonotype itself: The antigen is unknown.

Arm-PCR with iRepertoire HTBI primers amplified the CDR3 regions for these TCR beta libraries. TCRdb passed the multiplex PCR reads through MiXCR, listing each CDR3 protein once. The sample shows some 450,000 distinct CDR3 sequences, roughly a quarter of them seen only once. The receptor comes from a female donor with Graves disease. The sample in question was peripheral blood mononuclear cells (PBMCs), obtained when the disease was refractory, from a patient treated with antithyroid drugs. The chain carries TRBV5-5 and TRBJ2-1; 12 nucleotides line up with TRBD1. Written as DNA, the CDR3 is TGTGCCAGCAGCAGGGATGGGACAGGGGGCGCGGGCAATGAGCAGTTCTTC. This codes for CASSRDGTGGAGNEQFF.